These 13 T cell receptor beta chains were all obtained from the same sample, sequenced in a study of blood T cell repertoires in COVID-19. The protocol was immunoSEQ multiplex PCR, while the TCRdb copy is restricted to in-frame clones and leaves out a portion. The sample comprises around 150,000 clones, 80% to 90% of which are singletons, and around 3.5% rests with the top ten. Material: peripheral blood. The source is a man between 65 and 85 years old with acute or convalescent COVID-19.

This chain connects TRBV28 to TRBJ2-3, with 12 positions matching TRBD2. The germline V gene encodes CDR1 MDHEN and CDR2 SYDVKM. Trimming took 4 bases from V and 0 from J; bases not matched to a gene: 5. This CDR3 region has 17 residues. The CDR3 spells CASSSASGRASTDTQYF. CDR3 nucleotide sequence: TGTGCCAGCAGTTCGGCTAGCGGGAGGGCTAGCACAGATACGCAGTATTTT.

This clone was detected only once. The CDR3 DNA sequence: TGTGCCAGCAGCTTGGCTAGCGGGAACCCTTACAATGAGCAGTTCTTC. Amino acids: CASSLASGNPYNEQFF. The chain joins TRBV5-4 to TRBJ2-1; TRBD2 matches 9 bases. V was clipped by 0 bases and J by 4 bases; unmatched bases: 5. Germline values: CDR1 SGHNT, CDR2 YYREEE (reference sequence). The CDR3 extends over 16 amino acids.

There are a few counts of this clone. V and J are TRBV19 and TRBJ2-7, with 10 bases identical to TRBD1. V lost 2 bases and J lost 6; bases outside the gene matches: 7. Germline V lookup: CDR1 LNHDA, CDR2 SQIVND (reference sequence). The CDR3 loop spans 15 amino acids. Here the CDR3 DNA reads TGTGCCAGTAGTATATCTTGGACAGGGGGGAGCGAGCAGTACTTC. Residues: CASSISWTGGSEQYF.

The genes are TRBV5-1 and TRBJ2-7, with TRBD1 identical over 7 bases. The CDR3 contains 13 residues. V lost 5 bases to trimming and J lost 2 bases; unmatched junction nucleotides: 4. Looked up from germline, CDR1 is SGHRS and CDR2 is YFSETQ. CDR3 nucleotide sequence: TGCGCCAGCAGGGTCGGACAGGCCTACGAGCAGTACTTC. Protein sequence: CASRVGQAYEQYF.

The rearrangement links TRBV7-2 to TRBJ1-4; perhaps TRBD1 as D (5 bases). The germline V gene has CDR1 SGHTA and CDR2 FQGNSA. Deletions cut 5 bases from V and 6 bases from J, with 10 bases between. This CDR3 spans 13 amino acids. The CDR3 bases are TGTGCCAGCAGCCCCAGGGCCTATGAAAAACTGTTTTTT. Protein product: CASSPRAYEKLFF.

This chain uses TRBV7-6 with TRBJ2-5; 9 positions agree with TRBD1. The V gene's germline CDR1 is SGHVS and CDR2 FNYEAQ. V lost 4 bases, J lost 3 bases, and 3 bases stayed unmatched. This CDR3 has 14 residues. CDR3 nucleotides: TGTGCCAGCAGCTCCGGGACAGGGAAAGAGACCCAGTACTTC. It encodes CASSSGTGKETQYF.

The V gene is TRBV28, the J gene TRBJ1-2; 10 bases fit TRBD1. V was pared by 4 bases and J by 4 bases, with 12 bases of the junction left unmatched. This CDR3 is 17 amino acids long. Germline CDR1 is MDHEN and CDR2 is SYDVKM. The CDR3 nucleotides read TGTGCCAGCAGTTCAAATACCGGGACAGGGGCAATCTATGGCTACACCTTC. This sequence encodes CASSSNTGTGAIYGYTF.

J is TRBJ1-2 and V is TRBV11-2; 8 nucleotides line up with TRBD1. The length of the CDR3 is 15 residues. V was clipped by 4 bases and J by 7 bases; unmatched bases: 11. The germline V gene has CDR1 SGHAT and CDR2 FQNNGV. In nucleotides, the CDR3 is TGTGCCAGCAGCTATATACCGGGACAGGATTCTGGCTACACCTTC. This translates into CASSYIPGQDSGYTF.

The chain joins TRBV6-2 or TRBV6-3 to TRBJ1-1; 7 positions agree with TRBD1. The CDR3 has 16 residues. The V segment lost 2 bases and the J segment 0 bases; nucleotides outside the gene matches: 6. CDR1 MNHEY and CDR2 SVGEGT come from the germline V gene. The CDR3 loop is CASSYPQGRMNTEAFF. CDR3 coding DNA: TGTGCCAGCAGTTACCCACAGGGGCGCATGAACACTGAAGCTTTCTTT.

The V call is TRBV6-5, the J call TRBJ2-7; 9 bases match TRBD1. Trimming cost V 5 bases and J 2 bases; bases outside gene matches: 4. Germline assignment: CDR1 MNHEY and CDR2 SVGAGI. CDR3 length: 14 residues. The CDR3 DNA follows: TGTGCCAGCAGTCGGGACAGGGTGGCCTACGAGCAGTACTTC. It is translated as CASSRDRVAYEQYF.

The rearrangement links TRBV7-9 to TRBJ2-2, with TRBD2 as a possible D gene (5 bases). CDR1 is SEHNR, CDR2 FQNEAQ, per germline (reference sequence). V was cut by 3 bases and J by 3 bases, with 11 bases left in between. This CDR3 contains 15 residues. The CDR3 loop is CASSFPGTYTGELFF. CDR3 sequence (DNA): TGTGCCAGCAGCTTTCCGGGAACCTACACCGGGGAGCTGTTTTTT.

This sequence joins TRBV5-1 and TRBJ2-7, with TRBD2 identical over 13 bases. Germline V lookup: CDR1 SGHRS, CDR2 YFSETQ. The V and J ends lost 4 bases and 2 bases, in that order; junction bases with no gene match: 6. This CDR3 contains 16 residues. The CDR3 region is CASSTGLAGAPYEQYF. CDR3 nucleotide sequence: TGCGCCAGCAGCACTGGACTAGCGGGAGCCCCCTACGAGCAGTACTTC.

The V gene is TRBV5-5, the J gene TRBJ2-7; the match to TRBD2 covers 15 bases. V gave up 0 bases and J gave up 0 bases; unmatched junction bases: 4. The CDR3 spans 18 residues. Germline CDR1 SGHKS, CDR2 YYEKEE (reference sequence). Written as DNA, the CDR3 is TGTGCCAGCAGCTTGGGCGGGACTAGCGGGAGGCCCTCCTACGAGCAGTACTTC. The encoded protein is CASSLGGTSGRPSYEQYF.